This T cell receptor beta chain originates from a study of cytomegalovirus exposure and HLA in healthy donors. The study, taken as a whole, reports: As confirmed in vitro, a few CMV-associated chains were specific for CMV antigens.

The CDR3 has 14 amino acids. Germline lookup yields CDR1 SNHLY and CDR2 FYNNEI. Deletions cut 10 bases from V and 1 base from J, with 16 bases between. PCR involved 60 Vbeta and 13 Jbeta primers. Using immunoSEQ multiplex PCR, the repertoire was profiled, and TCRdb retains in-frame clones only, with some absent. The repertoire has some 120,000 clones, 65% to 75% of them found once; the top ten carry roughly 6.3%. A word on this clone: Its antigen is not identified.

Sequenced material: PBMCs. This rearrangement joins TRBV2 to TRBJ1-1; D is undetermined. This receptor was identified in a woman aged 45 to 65 in good health and CMV-seropositive. The CDR3 sequence is CATHRERENTEAFF. CDR3 sequence (DNA): TGTGCCACCCATCGGGAACGGGAGAACACTGAAGCTTTCTTT. Full variable domain (missing parts from reference TRBV2 and TRBJ1-1): EPEVTQTPSHQVTQMGQEVILRCVPISNHLYFYWYRQILGQKVEFLVSFYNNEISEKSEIFDDQFSVERPDGSNFTLKIRSTKLEDSAMYFCATHRERENTEAFFGQGTRLTVV.